What follows are 15 T cell receptor beta chains derived from one specimen sequenced in a study of neurological immune-mediated disorders. TCRdb fed the 5' RACE reads into MiXCR, producing one record per CDR3 protein. This sample has tens of thousands of distinct CDR3 sequences, with 3% to 3.5% found just once. Specified time point: longitudinal time-point 1 (baseline). Sequenced material: PBMCs. The receptors come from a woman aged 60-75 years with multiple sclerosis.

This clonotype was counted ten times or more. The chain combines TRBV3-1 with TRBJ1-2; 7 bases are a match to TRBD1. Germline V gene sequence: CDR1 LGHDT, CDR2 YNNKEL (reference sequence). V dropped 4 bases and J dropped 6; count of bases not matched to a gene: 5. This CDR3 has 13 amino acids. The CDR3 region has the DNA TGTGCCAGCAGCCCGCCGGACAGGAATGGCTACACCTTC. Its protein product is CASSPPDRNGYTF.

In this sample, this clonotype turned up many times. The chain combines TRBV20-1 with TRBJ2-3; 7 nucleotides agree with TRBD1. The J segment lost 4 bases and the V segment lost 5 bases, leaving 9 bases of the junction unmatched. CDR1 DFQATT and CDR2 SNEGSKA come from the germline V gene (reference sequence). The CDR3 runs 14 residues. CDR3 protein: CSAPTTGAADTQYF. In DNA, the CDR3 is TGCAGTGCTCCAACTACAGGGGCTGCAGATACGCAGTATTTT.

This clonotype has ten or more counts. The chain carries TRBV12-3 or TRBV12-4 and TRBJ1-5; no firm D call. V lost 3 bases, J lost 8 bases, and 11 bases lay in between. This CDR3 comprises 13 residues. The CDR3 bases are TGTGCCAGCAGTTTTAGGTGGAGGGAGCCCCAGCATTTT. Amino acid sequence: CASSFRWREPQHF.

This clonotype was counted at least ten times. The V and J genes are TRBV20-1 and TRBJ1-1; D unclear. Trimming pared 5 bases from V and 5 bases from J, leaving 9 bases between. This CDR3 spans 11 amino acids. Germline assignment: CDR1 DFQATT and CDR2 SNEGSKA (reference sequence). CDR3 amino acids: CSAELITEAFF. CDR3 DNA: TGCAGTGCTGAATTAATAACTGAAGCTTTCTTT.

The table lists this clonotype with many counts. The chain recombines TRBV2 with TRBJ1-2; tentative D call: TRBD1 (5 bases). V lost 6 bases and J 8 bases, leaving 10 bases between the germline ends. The CDR3 is 11 residues long. CDR1 is SNHLY and CDR2 is FYNNEI in the germline V gene. For the CDR3, the DNA is TGTGCCAGCAGGGCAGGGTTGGGCTACACCTTC. Residues: CASRAGLGYTF.

This clonotype was recorded many times. The chain employs TRBV20-1 and TRBJ2-7; maybe TRBD1 (6 bases). V lost 1 base, J lost 3 bases, and 13 bases lay in between. CDR3 length: 14 residues. CDR1 DFQATT and CDR2 SNEGSKA come from the germline V gene (reference sequence). CDR3 bases: TGCAGTGCTAGAGCGGACAGAGGTGACTACGAGCAGTACTTC. Its protein product is CSARADRGDYEQYF.

This clonotype was seen more than once but under ten times. The junction differs from germline at one of its ends, possibly a read error. CDR3 bases: TGTGCCAGCAGCTTAGATGGGACAGGGGGAAATTCAACCCTCAACTTT. This codes for CASSLDGTGGNSTLNF. The V and J genes are TRBV7-9 and TRBJ1-6, with 11 nucleotides matching TRBD1. Per germline, CDR1 SEHNR and CDR2 FQNEAQ (reference sequence). The CDR3 is 16 residues long.

This clonotype was counted many times. The rearrangement uses TRBV3-1 and TRBJ2-7; the D gene is possibly TRBD1 (6 bases). CDR1 and CDR2 (germline): LGHDT, YNNKEL (reference sequence). V was clipped by 4 bases and J by 7 bases, with 17 bases between them. The CDR3 is 14 residues long. CDR3: CASSPPTGTQEQYF. The DNA for the CDR3 is TGTGCCAGCAGCCCCCCGACAGGTACCCAGGAGCAGTACTTC.

This clonotype was counted ten times or more. The chain joins TRBV3-1 to TRBJ2-7; the D is unclear. The V end lost 6 bases, the J end lost 0 bases, and 6 bases lay between the germline ends. CDR1 is LGHDT, CDR2 YNNKEL, per germline (reference sequence). This CDR3 comprises 12 residues. CDR3 bases: TGTGCCAGCAGTCGGGTCTCCTACGAGCAGTACTTC. Protein sequence: CASSRVSYEQYF.

This clonotype has at least ten counts. The chain combines TRBV3-1 with TRBJ1-1; D gene uncertain. Trimming removed 7 bases from V and 1 base from J, with 16 bases in between. Germline V gene data show CDR1 as LGHDT and CDR2 as YNNKEL (reference sequence). This CDR3 has 15 residues. For the CDR3, the DNA is TGTGCCAGCACCGGAAGGGTGGGTAGGAACACTGAAGCTTTCTTT. This gives the protein CASTGRVGRNTEAFF. The entire variable domain, with the rest obtained from reference TRBV3-1 and TRBJ1-1, is as follows: DTAVSQTPKYLVTQMGNDKSIKCEQNLGHDTMYWYKQDSKKFLKIMFSYNNKELIINETVPNRFSPKSPDKAHLNLHINSLELGDSAVYFCASTGRVGRNTEAFFGQGTRLTVV.

This clonotype was seen repeatedly, ten times or more. The chain employs TRBV5-1 and TRBJ2-1; possible D gene TRBD2, 6 bases. There are 13 residues in the CDR3. Germline CDR1 and CDR2: SGHRS and YFSETQ. V lost 0 bases and J 6 bases, leaving 7 bases between the germline ends. CDR3 DNA sequence: TGCGCCAGCAGCTTGGGGCGGGGCAATGAGCAGTTCTTC. Amino acid sequence: CASSLGRGNEQFF. Variable domain in full (rest from reference TRBV5-1 and TRBJ2-1): KAGVTQTPRYLIKTRGQQVTLSCSPISGHRSVSWYQQTPGQGLQFLFEYFSETQRNKGNFPGRFSGRQFSNSRSEMNVSTLELGDSALYLCASSLGRGNEQFFGPGTRLTVL.

Ten or more counts support this clonotype. The V and J genes are TRBV15 and TRBJ2-3, with 11 positions matching TRBD2. Germline V gives CDR1 LNHNV, CDR2 YYDKDF (reference sequence). The CDR3 contains 16 residues. V dropped 2 bases and J dropped 5; count of bases not matched to a gene: 6. In nucleotides, the CDR3 is TGTGCCACCAGCAGACCTAGCGGGGGGCTTGGAGATACGCAGTATTTT. Translating gives CATSRPSGGLGDTQYF.

At least ten counts were recorded for this clonotype. In nucleotides, the CDR3 is TGCAGTGCTAGTTGGTTCAGAAGTTACAATGAGCAGTTCTTC. This encodes CSASWFRSYNEQFF. This chain uses TRBV20-1 with TRBJ2-1, with no clear D. V was shortened by 3 bases and J by 4 bases, with 13 bases between the two germline ends. The CDR3 runs 14 residues. Germline-derived CDR1 and CDR2 are DFQATT and SNEGSKA (reference sequence).

This clonotype was found many times. V and J are TRBV20-1 and TRBJ2-3; perhaps TRBD2 as D (7 bases). Trimming removed 0 bases at V and 4 bases at J, with 14 bases between. Germline values: CDR1 DFQATT, CDR2 SNEGSKA (reference sequence). This CDR3 has 15 amino acids. CDR3 residues: CSARDWGGRADTQYF. The CDR3 bases are TGCAGTGCTAGAGATTGGGGGGGGCGGGCAGATACGCAGTATTTT.

This clonotype was detected ten times or more. The chain carries TRBV5-1 and TRBJ2-7; 8 bases match TRBD1. Germline lookup yields CDR1 SGHRS and CDR2 YFSETQ. With V trimmed by 0 bases and J by 2 bases, 7 bases remained unmatched. The CDR3 length is 16 residues. CDR3 sequence: CASSLGPGTGTYEQYF. CDR3 sequence (DNA): TGCGCCAGCAGCTTGGGGCCCGGGACAGGAACCTACGAGCAGTACTTC.